The rows below give T cell receptor beta chains drawn from one sample of a study of blood T cell repertoires in COVID-19. Profiling relied on immunoSEQ multiplex PCR, and the TCRdb table lists in-frame clones only, not all of them. The sample includes 250,000 to 350,000 clones, 85% to 90% of them seen just once. The sample comprised PBMCs or T cells enriched from blood (not recorded which). The source of these receptors is a woman aged 50 to 60 who had been exposed to COVID-19. Both conserved end residues are part of each CDR3. Fields, in order: clone size, D gene, V gene, J gene, CDR3 DNA, CDR3 protein. D genes are given only for firm matches. Rows may omit the clone size; those that give it use once, few, many or a size class.

clone size: -
D gene: TRBD1
V gene: TRBV27
J gene: TRBJ1-5
CDR3 DNA: TGTGCCAGCAGAGGACAGGGCACTCAGCCCCAGCATTTT
CDR3 protein: CASRGQGTQPQHF

clone size: -
D gene: -
V gene: TRBV6-5
J gene: TRBJ1-1
CDR3 DNA: TGTGCCAGCACCCCACAGGGTGTTGAAGCTTTCTTT
CDR3 protein: CASTPQGVEAFF

clone size: -
D gene: TRBD1
V gene: TRBV6-6
J gene: TRBJ1-3
CDR3 DNA: TGTGCCAGCAGTCGGGACAGGGCGACGTACTCTGGAAACACCATATATTTT
CDR3 protein: CASSRDRATYSGNTIYF

clone size: -
D gene: -
V gene: TRBV7-9
J gene: TRBJ2-7
CDR3 DNA: TGTGCCAGCAGCAAAGGGGCCCAATCGGGAGAGCAGTACTTC
CDR3 protein: CASSKGAQSGEQYF

clone size: -
D gene: TRBD1
V gene: TRBV28
J gene: TRBJ2-7
CDR3 DNA: TGTGCCACTGGGACAGGGCTCTCCTACGAGCAGTACTTC
CDR3 protein: CATGTGLSYEQYF

clone size: -
D gene: TRBD1
V gene: TRBV28
J gene: TRBJ1-4
CDR3 DNA: TGTGCCAGCAGTTCCGGACAGGGGGCAACTAATGAAAAACTGTTTTTT
CDR3 protein: CASSSGQGATNEKLFF

clone size: few
D gene: -
V gene: TRBV12-3/TRBV12-4
J gene: TRBJ1-5
CDR3 DNA: TGTGCCAGCAGCCCTTCGAGGTCATCGCCCCAGCATTTT
CDR3 protein: CASSPSRSSPQHF

clone size: few
D gene: -
V gene: TRBV12-5
J gene: TRBJ1-2
CDR3 DNA: TGTGCTAGTGCCCCGGGAAGCTATGGCTACACCTTC
CDR3 protein: CASAPGSYGYTF

clone size: -
D gene: -
V gene: TRBV3-1/TRBV3-2
J gene: TRBJ2-3
CDR3 DNA: TGTGCCAGCAGCCATAAGGACAGTTATAGCACAGATACGCAGTATTTT
CDR3 protein: CASSHKDSYSTDTQYF

clone size: -
D gene: -
V gene: TRBV30
J gene: TRBJ1-1
CDR3 DNA: TGTGCCTGGACGTCAGGGAGGCGCGGGTCCCAGAACACTGAAGCTTTCTTT
CDR3 protein: CAWTSGRRGSQNTEAFF

clone size: -
D gene: -
V gene: TRBV27
J gene: TRBJ2-3
CDR3 DNA: TGTGCCAGCAGTTCCTCACCGGGTACCACAGATACGCAGTATTTT
CDR3 protein: CASSSSPGTTDTQYF